The T cell receptor beta chain under discussion was sequenced for a study of cytomegalovirus exposure and HLA in healthy donors. Background on the study: HLA-typed donors were the source of 86 million or so unique TCRs held in an early data release.

The CDR3 sequence is 11 residues long. Germline loops: CDR1 SQVTM, CDR2 ANQGSEA. V was shortened by 5 bases and J by 5 bases, with 9 bases between the two germline ends. General observations from the study: TCR beta V- and J-gene trimming was later associated with a missense DCLRE1C variant. Across donors, most TCRs were seen rarely, yet some public ones were widespread. An analysis was carried out later, and it reportedly showed fewer N-insertions in an Asian-associated ancestry cluster than the approximately 680-donor mean.

Primers for the PCR totalled 60 Vbeta and 13 Jbeta. The protocol was immunoSEQ multiplex PCR, while the TCRdb copy is restricted to in-frame clones and leaves out a portion. This sample has about 170,000 clones, with approximately 78% found just once. With respect to this clone: Its cognate antigen is unknown.

The origin of this receptor is a woman under 30 in good health and CMV-seronegative. This chain connects TRBV29-1 to TRBJ2-5, with D maybe TRBD1 (5 bases). The specimen sequenced was PBMCs. The DNA of the CDR3 is TGCAGCGTTAGGGGTTGGGAGACCCAGTACTTC. Protein: CSVRGWETQYF.